This TCR beta chain was profiled in a study of T-cell memory formation after mild COVID-19. V was clipped by 5 bases and J by 3 bases, with 15 bases between them. This CDR3 has 15 residues. Germline CDR1 is SGHTA and CDR2 is FQGTGA. General study results and limits: Whereas later expanders leaned CD4+, clones contracting day 15 to 85 showed a balanced CD4/CD8 makeup.

TCRdb itself ran the 5' RACE reads through MiXCR, one entry per CDR3 protein. This sample has 250,000 to 300,000 distinct CDR3 sequences, with around 16% found just once. This clonotype was counted many times. No antigen is known for it. The chain employs TRBV7-3 and TRBJ2-3, with D tentatively TRBD2 (5 bases). The sequenced sample consisted of PBMCs or a T cell subset sorted from them (not recorded which). This TCR came from a man younger than 30 who had mild COVID-19 (a few samples of this study predate the infection). Cell type and time point are not known. In DNA form, the CDR3 reads TGTGCCAGCAGCGAACTAGGTTCGGGGACAGATACGCAGTATTTT. Residues: CASSELGSGTDTQYF.